This TCR beta chain is drawn from a study of blood T cell repertoires in COVID-19. The germline CDR1 and CDR2 sequences are LNHDA and SQIVND (reference sequence). Trimming left V 4 bases short and J 8 bases short, with 11 bases between. This CDR3 has 12 residues. Study processing details: Amplification from reference gene primers served as the basis for estimated nucleated cell counts. Assay: immunoSEQ multiplex PCR; the TCRdb copy retains only in-frame clones and omits some. V, J and clone size are taken as reported in that table, and D and trimming were inferred from the DNA itself. In the table there are more than 300,000 clones, more than 70% of which are singletons.

The chain joins TRBV19 to TRBJ1-2; no clear D gene. This TCR derives from a woman in her 30s with COVID-19, enrolled during active disease. Material for sequencing was peripheral blood. CDR3: CASSTHSSGYTF. The CDR3 coding sequence is TGTGCCAGTAGTACCCATAGTTCCGGCTACACCTTC. The whole variable domain, remainder taken from reference TRBV19 and TRBJ1-2, is DGGITQSPKYLFRKEGQNVTLSCEQNLNHDAMYWYRQDPGQGLRLIYYSQIVNDFQKGDIAEGYSVSREKKESFPLTVTSAQKNPTAFYLCASSTHSSGYTFGSGTRLTVV.